This T cell receptor (beta chain) was captured in a study of blood T cell repertoires in COVID-19 (dated by TCRdb to about 2020). Concerning the study at large: Collaborator samples came from the United States, Italy and Spain and covered acute and convalescent phases of COVID-19. The prospective study material was composed of cDNA or gDNA derived from T cells, B-cell-depleted T cells, or PBMCs. Subjects who had been exposed to COVID-19, were actively infected with it, or had recovered from it provided the deeply sampled blood TCRbeta repertoires that made up the dataset. A freely available public database, intended as a resource for researchers studying the immune response to SARS-CoV-2, is where the repertoires were released. Samples were obtained from the ongoing ImmuneRACE study (first 160 participants) and from roughly 1,300 subjects provided by 6 global collaborators. The sample metadata nearly always contained a de-identified subject ID, COVID-19 status, age in years and sex. HLA class I and class II types, where available, came from metadata supplied by the sample provider rather than from assay-based typing. Overall results and qualifications from the work: Clinical and demographic metadata were provided uncurated, with the amount varying by source and participant.

TCRbeta CDR3 regions were amplified from genomic DNA by means of the immunoSEQ Assay, a bias-controlled multiplex PCR. As for the original processing: Within the assay, amplification of reference gene primers was used to estimate how many nucleated cells each sample contained. To quantify the absolute abundance of each unique TCRbeta CDR3 rearrangement, sequence reads were collapsed and filtered. For each sample, productive Simpson clonality was calculated by taking the square root of Simpson's diversity index across productive rearrangements. TCRdb provides this immuneACCESS table in a form limited to in-frame rearrangements. Some clones are lacking; in checked studies, under half of them reflect an unresolved V gene, and why the rest are absent is not known. That table is the source of V, J and clone size, and D and trimming were worked out from the DNA. In all, the sample holds approximately 26,000 clones, and around 87% of those were seen once. Of the sample, more than 1.5% falls within the top ten clones.

The cysteine opens and the phenylalanine closes a CDR3 of 13 amino acids. CDR3 DNA only is kept here, 39 bases in frame from base 1. Trimming removed 6 bases from V and 3 bases from J; the gene matches leave 5 bases unexplained. The germline V gene encodes CDR1 MDHEN and CDR2 SYDVKM. As regards this clone: This receptor's antigen is unknown. No much larger clone exists at a distance of one base, and base qualities are not known.

Collaborating institutions collected whole blood in K2EDTA tubes following their own protocols. For TCRbeta analysis, collaborator samples were shipped as frozen whole blood, as isolated PBMCs, or as DNA extracted from either sample type. The chain is assembled from TRBV28 and TRBJ2-7; the central 7 bases match TRBD2. Specimen: peripheral blood. The TCR comes from an older woman with active COVID-19. The CDR3 reads CASSPGGDYEQYF. The DNA sequence follows: TGTGCCAGCAGCCCTGGGGGGGACTACGAGCAGTACTTC.